The clone carrying this T cell receptor (beta chain) appeared a single time. This sample was taken from a study of blood T cell repertoires in COVID-19. Across the whole study: The United States, Italy and Spain were the sources of the acute and convalescent COVID-19 samples. In each case, the material was cDNA or gDNA derived from T cells, B-cell-depleted T cells, or PBMCs.

Under the authors' procedure: Nucleated cell counts were estimated from reference gene primer amplification. Clones were read by immunoSEQ multiplex PCR, and TCRdb kept only the in-frame ones, dropping some. V and J calls and clone size follow that table, whereas D and trimming were derived from the DNA. The sample records 300,000 or so clones, more than 80% being singletons. Trimming removed 2 bases at V and 5 bases at J, with 16 bases between. The CDR3 has 16 amino acids. Germline CDR1 SGHTA, CDR2 FQGNSA. The gene calls are TRBV7-2 and TRBJ2-1; D unclear. The sequencing sample was made of peripheral blood. The source is a woman in her forties with acute or convalescent COVID-19. In DNA, the CDR3 is TGTGCCAGCAGCTTAACCGGTGCCCATATCGACAATGAGCAGTTCTTC. This gives the protein CASSLTGAHIDNEQFF.